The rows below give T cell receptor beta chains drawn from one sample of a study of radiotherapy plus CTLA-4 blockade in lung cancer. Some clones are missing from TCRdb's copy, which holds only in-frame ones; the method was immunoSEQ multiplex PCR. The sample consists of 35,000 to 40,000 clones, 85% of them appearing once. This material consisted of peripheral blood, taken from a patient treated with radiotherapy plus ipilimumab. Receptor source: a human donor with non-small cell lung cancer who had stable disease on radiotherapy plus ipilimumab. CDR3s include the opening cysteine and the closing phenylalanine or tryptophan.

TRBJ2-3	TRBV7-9	CASSLGGTSGTDTQYF
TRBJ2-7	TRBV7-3	CASSIGTGPSYEQYF
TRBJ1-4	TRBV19	CASSFGTDNEKLFF
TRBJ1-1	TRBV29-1	CSFREGENTEAFF
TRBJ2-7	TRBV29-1	CSVEGDRAPYEQYF
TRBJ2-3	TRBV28	CASSLWGGRPDTQYF
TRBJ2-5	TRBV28	CASSPSLGGETQYF
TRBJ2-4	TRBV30	CAWSKGGNIQYF
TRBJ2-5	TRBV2	CASRFGKETQYF
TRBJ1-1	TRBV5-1	CASSLGGGWMNTEAFF
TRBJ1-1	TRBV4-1	CASSQDPFSMVGAFF
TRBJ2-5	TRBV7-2	CASSFVAGGQETQYF
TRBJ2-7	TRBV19	CASSMGLAARYEQYF
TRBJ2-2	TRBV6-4	CASSDKGDTGELFF
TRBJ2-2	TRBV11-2	CASSFGNTGELFF
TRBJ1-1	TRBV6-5	CASSRDRSTEAFF
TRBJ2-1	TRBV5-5	CASSCSSSYNEQFF
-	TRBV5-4	CASRPGTGNPYEQYF
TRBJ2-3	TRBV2	CASSEGLAGSTDTQYF
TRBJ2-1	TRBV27	CASSFRLSSYNEQFF
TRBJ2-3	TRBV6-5	CASMGGLGTDTQYF
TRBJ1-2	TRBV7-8	CASSGSRDRGHGYTF
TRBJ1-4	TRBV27	CVSSLIPKGGEKLFF
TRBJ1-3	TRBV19	CASSSGTLSSGNTIYF
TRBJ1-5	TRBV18	CASSPPGQGAQPQHF
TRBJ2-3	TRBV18	CASSPLAGVTTDTQYF
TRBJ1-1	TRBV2	CASSDRALNTEAFF
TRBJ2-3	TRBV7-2	CASSPNARVTDTQYF
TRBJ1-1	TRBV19	CASSILLQPGEAFF
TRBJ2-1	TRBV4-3	CASSERRGYEQFF
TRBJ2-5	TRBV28	CASSPRLAGEETQYF
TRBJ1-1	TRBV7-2	CASSPPLRQQNTEAFF
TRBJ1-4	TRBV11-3	CASSSGTANEKLFF
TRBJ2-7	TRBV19	CASSRSGREQYF
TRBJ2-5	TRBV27	CASSYRTGGETQYF
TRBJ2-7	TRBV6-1	CASSVEDSTYEQYF
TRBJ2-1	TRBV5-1	CASSLGPAGPNEQFF
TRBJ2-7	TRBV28	CASTKPGQPYEQYF
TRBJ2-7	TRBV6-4	CASSPGSGRYYEQYF
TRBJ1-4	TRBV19	CASSGTGGLIEPGKLFF
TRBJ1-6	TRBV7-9	CASSLQGRGNSPLHF
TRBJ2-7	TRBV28	CASSSPRQGATYEQYF
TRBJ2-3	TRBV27	CASSLSIREGRDTQYF
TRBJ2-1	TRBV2	CASSEVLAGGGNEQFF
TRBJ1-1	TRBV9	CASSVGTSRANTEAFF
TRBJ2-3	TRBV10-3	CAISESNPSTDTQYF
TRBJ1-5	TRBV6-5	CASSTQGSNQPQHF
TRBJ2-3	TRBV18	CASSPQPGATQYF
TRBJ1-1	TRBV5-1	CASSLDPGTGVSDTEAFF
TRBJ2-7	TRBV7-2	CASSGTSGRAFEQYF
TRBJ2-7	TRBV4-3	CASSLEGTGTGGGEQYF
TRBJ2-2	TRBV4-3	CASSGTANTGELFF
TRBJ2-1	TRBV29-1	CSVSPQAGAHEQFF
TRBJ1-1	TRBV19	CASRKTGVMNTEAFF
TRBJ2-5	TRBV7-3	CASSLGGLRETQYF
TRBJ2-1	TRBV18	CASSPRSRDRNEQFF
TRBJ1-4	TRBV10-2	CASSEGSLNEKLFF
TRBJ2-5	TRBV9	CASSTGQGRETQYF